This T cell receptor (beta chain) was sequenced during a study of shared clonotypes between healthy human individuals. Broader study findings: Tissues were not sampled, only blood, and their repertoires likely differ.

Notes on this clone: What it binds is not known.

The assay was immunoSEQ multiplex PCR, and TCRdb's table has in-frame clones only and misses some. The table shows roughly 600,000 clones, with roughly 98% occurring only once. CD45RO-negative CD8 cells positively selected for CCR7 made up the naive population, which excluded terminally differentiated effector memory CD45RA+ cells. None of the donors, who were healthy HIV-negative adults, had recently had acute infections or vaccinations. Sequencing used naive CD8+ T cells sorted from blood. This receptor was identified in a man aged 30 to 39 in good health.

In DNA, the CDR3 is TGCGCCAGCAGCCAGTACTTAGGGGCAGGCGAACAACAAGAGACCCAGTACTTC. This codes for CASSQYLGAGEQQETQYF. This sequence joins TRBV4-1 and TRBJ2-5, with D perhaps matching TRBD1 (5 bases). Germline V gene lookup returns CDR1 MGHRA and CDR2 YSYEKL. The CDR3 runs 18 residues. V lost 3 bases and J lost 2, with 22 bases in between.